This T cell receptor beta chain comes out of a study of response to subunit inactivated influenza vaccine. The germline V and J ends were trimmed by 0 bases and 5 bases, with 10 bases remaining between them. In germline, CDR1 is LNHNV, CDR2 YYDKDF (reference sequence). The CDR3 extends over 15 amino acids. A single record per CDR3 protein comes from TCRdb applying MiXCR to the RT-PCR reads. The sample shows about 170,000 distinct CDR3 sequences, 10% to 15% of them seen only once. This same sample was also part of a study on T cells expressing NK-cell markers. Per that paper: What made the TCR beta cDNA was 5'RACE template switching with UMIs. The authors sequenced eight donors, of whom seven were HCMV-seropositive and one was seronegative.

This TCR came from a man between 45 and 60 years old who received an inactivated influenza vaccine. The J gene is TRBJ2-2, the V gene TRBV15; D remains ambiguous. Sequencing was performed on CD8+ T cells sorted from PBMCs, taken about 13 days after vaccination. CDR3 nucleotide sequence: TGTGCCACCAGCAGAGATTTAAGCGAAACCGGGGAGCTGTTTTTT. It yields the protein CATSRDLSETGELFF.